This T cell receptor (beta chain) derives from a study of identical twins. This clonotype was detected a few times. What it recognizes is unknown. V lost 5 bases to trimming and J lost 5 bases; unmatched junction nucleotides: 15. The CDR3 sequence is 17 residues long. Findings and limits, study-wide: Zero-insertion analyses were open to partial confounding by invariant MAIT and iNKT cells.

TCRdb reprocessed the 5' RACE reads with MiXCR, giving one entry per CDR3 protein. Among nearly 900,000 distinct CDR3 sequences listed, roughly 12% were seen once. The same data also contributed to another study, on yellow fever vaccine responses in identical twins.

Sequencing was performed on PBMCs. This receptor was identified in a woman aged 18-35 years in good health. The chain uses TRBV12-3 or TRBV12-4 and TRBJ2-5, with 9 bases identical to TRBD1. The CDR3 sequence: CASSPTLGQGGWETQYF. The DNA of the CDR3 is TGTGCCAGCAGTCCTACCCTGGGACAGGGAGGCTGGGAGACCCAGTACTTC.